These 32 T cell receptor beta chains originate from one sample sequenced in a study of cytomegalovirus exposure and HLA in healthy donors. It was with 60 Vbeta and 13 Jbeta primers that the PCR ran. Some clones are missing from TCRdb's copy, which holds only in-frame ones; the method was immunoSEQ multiplex PCR. The repertoire has tens of thousands of clones, roughly 77% of them found once; the top ten carry approximately 2.3%. Sequencing was carried out using PBMCs. All receptors come from a man aged 35-49 years in good health and CMV-seronegative.

Worth noting for this clone: The junction departs from germline at one end; a sequencing error may be responsible. This chain uses TRBV30 with TRBJ2-1; D possibly corresponds to TRBD1 (6 bases). This CDR3 region has 11 residues. CDR1 is GTSNPN and CDR2 is SVGIG in the germline V gene (reference sequence). The CDR3 protein is CAWSVGRQGLF. For the CDR3, the DNA is TGTGCCTGGAGTGTTGGGCGCCAGGGGCTCTTC. The entire variable domain, with the rest obtained from reference TRBV30 and TRBJ2-1, is as follows: SQTIHQWPATLVQPVGSPLSLECTVEGTSNPNLYWYRQAAGRGLQLLFYSVGIGQISSEVPQNLSASRPQDRQFILSSKKLLLSDSGFYLCAWSVGRQGLFGPGTRLTVL.

V gene TRBV28 combines with J gene TRBJ1-5; D is possibly TRBD1 (6 bases). The CDR3 is 14 residues long. V gave up 9 bases and J gave up 5 bases, with 17 bases separating them. CDR1 is MDHEN and CDR2 is SYDVKM in the germline V gene. CDR3 nucleotide sequence: TGTGCCAGTATTGATGGCGGGGGCGATCAGCCCCAGCATTTT. This translates into CASIDGGGDQPQHF.

This rearrangement joins TRBV19 to TRBJ2-7, with 7 bases fitting TRBD1. The CDR3 runs to 14 residues. Germline V lookup: CDR1 LNHDA, CDR2 SQIVND (reference sequence). V lost 9 bases to trimming and J lost 3 bases; unmatched junction nucleotides: 11. CDR3 coding DNA: TGTGCCAGCAACCCCGGGACAGCCTTCTACGAGCAGTACTTC. It encodes CASNPGTAFYEQYF.

The CDR3 bases are TGCGCCAGCCGAACAGTGGATAATTCACCCCTCCACTTT. It specifies CASRTVDNSPLHF. The gene calls are TRBV5-1 and TRBJ1-6; D not certain. The germline V gene has CDR1 SGHRS and CDR2 YFSETQ. CDR3 size: 13 residues. Trimming stripped 7 bases from V and 5 bases from J, with 10 bases between.

The V call is TRBV4-1, the J call TRBJ2-7, with D possibly being TRBD2 (6 bases). The CDR3 covers 13 residues. CDR1 is MGHRA, CDR2 YSYEKL, per germline. Trimming took off 3 bases at V and 3 bases at J, with 9 bases between the two ends. CDR3 in amino acids: CASSQGLLYEQYF. CDR3 nucleotides: TGCGCCAGCAGCCAGGGACTGCTCTACGAGCAGTACTTC.

The J gene is TRBJ2-2, the V gene TRBV5-1; 7 nucleotides match TRBD1. Germline V gives CDR1 SGHRS, CDR2 YFSETQ. The CDR3 extends over 18 amino acids. V trimming: 4 bases; J trimming: 5 bases; junction bases outside the gene matches: 17. The CDR3 reads CASSQGRDSVPGTGELFF. Written as DNA, the CDR3 is TGCGCCAGCAGCCAGGGCCGGGACAGCGTCCCTGGTACCGGGGAGCTGTTTTTT.

V gene TRBV10-2 combines with J gene TRBJ1-1, with TRBD1 matching over 9 bases. The ends lost 7 bases at V and 3 bases at J; junction bases unmatched: 15. Germline lookup yields CDR1 WSHSY and CDR2 SAAADI. This CDR3 has 17 amino acids. The CDR3 is CASTRRTGVQVDTEAFF. The CDR3 bases are TGCGCCAGCACCCGCCGGACAGGGGTTCAAGTGGACACTGAAGCTTTCTTT.

This clone has only a few counts. The chain recombines TRBV29-1 with TRBJ1-1; TRBD1 aligns across 10 bases. The V gene's germline CDR1 is SQVTM and CDR2 ANQGSEA. V dropped 1 base and J dropped 4; count of bases not matched to a gene: 0. This CDR3 is built from 13 residues. CDR3: CSVEGQGATEAFF. In DNA form, the CDR3 reads TGCAGCGTTGAAGGACAGGGGGCCACTGAAGCTTTCTTT.

Regarding this clone: Other DNA sequences of this sample code for an identical CDR3. The chain recombines TRBV4-1 with TRBJ1-1; TRBD1 agrees at 7 bases. CDR3 size: 15 residues. Germline V gene lookup returns CDR1 MGHRA and CDR2 YSYEKL. J lost 7 bases, V lost 6 bases, and 14 bases had no gene match. CDR3 region: CASSPGSGTDNEAFF. Here the CDR3 DNA reads TGCGCCAGCAGTCCTGGGTCCGGGACAGACAATGAAGCTTTCTTT.

V usage is TRBV9 and J usage is TRBJ2-5; TRBD1 aligns across 7 bases. The CDR3 has 15 residues. Germline lookup yields CDR1 SGDLS and CDR2 YYNGEE. V was clipped by 4 bases and J by 8 bases; unmatched bases: 14. In nucleotides, the CDR3 is TGTGCCAGCAGCCAAAAAGAACGGGACAGCCTTACCCAGTACTTC. As protein: CASSQKERDSLTQYF.

The rearrangement joins TRBV29-1 to TRBJ2-3; D remains unclear. V gave up 3 bases and J gave up 8 bases, with 6 bases separating them. CDR3 length: 10 residues. Germline CDR1 is SQVTM and CDR2 is ANQGSEA. For the CDR3, the DNA is TGCAGCGTTGACAGAGGTACGCAGTATTTT. Translating gives CSVDRGTQYF.

This clone has a single count. The CDR3 is CATSTTWRSGNTIYF. The CDR3 DNA reads TGTGCCACCAGCACGACATGGCGCTCTGGAAACACCATATATTTT. The V call is TRBV15, the J call TRBJ1-3; D is unresolved. Germline CDR1 and CDR2: LNHNV and YYDKDF (reference sequence). This CDR3 spans 15 amino acids. Trimming removed 4 bases from V and 0 bases from J, with 10 bases in between.

The chain carries TRBV28 and TRBJ1-2, with D maybe TRBD1 (6 bases). The CDR3 consists of 15 residues. V was shortened by 5 bases and J by 8 bases, with 21 bases between the two germline ends. Germline V gives CDR1 MDHEN, CDR2 SYDVKM. The CDR3 region has the DNA TGTGCCAGCAGTCAATCAACAGGGCCTACAGCGGGCTACACCTTC. This codes for CASSQSTGPTAGYTF.

This chain links TRBV6-1 with TRBJ2-7; possible D gene TRBD2, 7 bases. Germline V gives CDR1 MNHNS, CDR2 SASEGT. V lost 8 bases and J lost 3, with 17 bases in between. This CDR3 region has 14 residues. The CDR3 region is CASAVRGAIYEQYF. The DNA of the CDR3 is TGTGCCAGCGCGGTCCGGGGGGCAATCTACGAGCAGTACTTC.

This clone was counted between two and nine times. The rearrangement uses TRBV29-1 and TRBJ1-1, with D possibly TRBD1 on 6 matching bases. The CDR3 covers 13 residues. Germline values: CDR1 SQVTM, CDR2 ANQGSEA. Trimming left V 5 bases short and J 7 bases short, with 17 bases between. CDR3 in DNA: TGCAGCGTTATCAGGGGAAACAGGGATGAAGCTTTCTTT. Its protein is CSVIRGNRDEAFF. The entire variable domain, with the rest obtained from reference TRBV29-1 and TRBJ1-1, is as follows: SAVISQKPSRDICQRGTSLTIQCQVDSQVTMMFWYRQQPGQSLTLIATANQGSEATYESGFVIDKFPISRPNLTFSTLTVSNMSPEDSSIYLCSVIRGNRDEAFFGQGTRLTVV.

V and J are TRBV30 and TRBJ1-1; D perhaps matches TRBD1 (6 bases). The germline V gene encodes CDR1 GTSNPN and CDR2 SVGIG (reference sequence). V shed 5 bases and J shed 5 bases, with 15 bases lying between them. The CDR3 is 13 residues long. The chain's CDR3 is CAWGAGDKTEAFF. The CDR3 bases are TGTGCCTGGGGGGCAGGGGATAAGACTGAAGCTTTCTTT.

The V and J genes are TRBV11-2 and TRBJ2-7; TRBD2 agrees at 9 bases. The J segment lost 4 bases and the V segment lost 5 bases, leaving 9 bases of the junction unmatched. This CDR3 spans 15 amino acids. CDR1 and CDR2 from the germline V gene are SGHAT and FQNNGV. The CDR3 sequence is CASSPRSLAGYEQYF. For the CDR3, the DNA is TGTGCCAGCAGCCCAAGGTCGCTAGCGGGGTACGAGCAGTACTTC.

The chain employs TRBV7-8 and TRBJ2-7, with D possibly TRBD1 on 7 matching bases. The V and J ends lost 4 bases and 6 bases respectively, with 19 bases between them. The V gene's germline CDR1 is SGHVS and CDR2 FQNEAQ. The CDR3 sequence is 15 residues long. CDR3 in DNA: TGTGCCAGCAGCTCCGACCCGGCAGGGGGAGGCGAGCAGTACTTC. Its translation is CASSSDPAGGGEQYF.

As regards this clone: Other DNA sequences in the sample encode the same CDR3. This chain links TRBV18 with TRBJ1-1; tentative D call: TRBD1 (5 bases). The CDR3 length is 13 residues. The V gene lost 3 bases and the J gene lost 3 bases, with 8 bases spanning the gap. Looked up from germline, CDR1 is KGHSH and CDR2 is LQKENI. For the CDR3, the DNA is TGTGCCAGCTCACCGGGAGGGGACACTGAAGCTTTCTTT. It translates to CASSPGGDTEAFF.

This rearrangement joins TRBV5-1 to TRBJ2-3; 7 bases fit TRBD1. The CDR3 has 15 residues. Per the germline V gene, CDR1 is SGHRS and CDR2 is YFSETQ. Unmatched junction bases numbered 7, after V lost 4 bases and J lost 2 bases. Written as DNA, the CDR3 is TGCGCCAGCAGCGGATCGGGACAGTTCACAGATACGCAGTATTTT. This codes for CASSGSGQFTDTQYF.

The chain joins TRBV5-1 to TRBJ2-1; 7 bases are shared with TRBD2. Looked up from germline, CDR1 is SGHRS and CDR2 is YFSETQ. The CDR3 extends over 16 amino acids. The V segment lost 3 bases and the J segment 2 bases; nucleotides outside the gene matches: 8. DNA of the CDR3: TGCGCCAGCAGCTGGTTAAGGGCGGGGGCCTACAATGAGCAGTTCTTC. Encoded protein: CASSWLRAGAYNEQFF.

This chain connects TRBV30 to TRBJ1-3, with TRBD1 matching over 9 bases. V lost 7 bases, J lost 1 base, and 8 bases stayed unmatched. The CDR3 consists of 15 residues. The germline V gene encodes CDR1 GTSNPN and CDR2 SVGIG (reference sequence). CDR3 nucleotides: TGTGCCTATACTACCGGGACAGGGTCTGGAAACACCATATATTTT. Translation: CAYTTGTGSGNTIYF.

The chain is built from TRBV6-1 and TRBJ1-5; 8 positions match TRBD1. V lost 6 bases to trimming and J lost 7 bases; unmatched junction nucleotides: 5. The CDR3 is 13 residues long. Germline lookup yields CDR1 MNHNS and CDR2 SASEGT. The CDR3 sequence is CASRGQGGQPQHF. For the CDR3, the DNA is TGTGCCAGCAGAGGACAGGGAGGCCAGCCCCAGCATTTT.

V is TRBV13 and J is TRBJ1-2; 7 positions agree with TRBD1. J gave up 5 bases and V 5 bases, and 11 bases lay outside the gene matches. Per germline, CDR1 PRHDT and CDR2 FYEKMQ (reference sequence). The CDR3 is 15 residues long. Here the CDR3 DNA reads TGTGCCAGCAGCCGGGACAGCCGGAGTACTTATGGCTACACCTTC. It codes for CASSRDSRSTYGYTF.

The CDR3 is CATSRDLTASVSNQPQHF. CDR3 DNA: TGTGCCACCAGCAGAGATTTGACAGCGTCCGTTAGCAATCAGCCCCAGCATTTT. V is TRBV15 and J is TRBJ1-5; weak D call: TRBD1 (5 bases). The CDR3 length is 18 residues. Trimming shortened V by 0 bases and J by 0 bases, and 15 bases separated the two germline ends. The germline V gene has CDR1 LNHNV and CDR2 YYDKDF (reference sequence).

The chain uses TRBV7-9 and TRBJ2-3; TRBD2 agrees at 9 bases. With V trimmed by 4 bases and J by 4 bases, 15 bases remained unmatched. Germline V gene sequence: CDR1 SEHNR, CDR2 FQNEAQ (reference sequence). This CDR3 spans 18 amino acids. The chain's CDR3 is CASSSFGREGRRADTQYF. CDR3 coding DNA: TGTGCCAGCAGCTCTTTCGGGCGGGAGGGCCGCCGGGCAGATACGCAGTATTTT.

CDR3 nucleotides: TGCGCCAGCAGCTTGGACCCTGGGGCAGGAGGGCATGAAAAACTGTTTTTT. It yields the protein CASSLDPGAGGHEKLFF. This chain connects TRBV5-1 to TRBJ1-4, with a tentative D call TRBD1 (5 bases). V lost 0 bases to trimming and J lost 6 bases, with 18 bases between them. Germline CDR1 is SGHRS and CDR2 is YFSETQ. This CDR3 contains 17 residues.

The rearrangement uses TRBV5-4 and TRBJ2-7; the match to TRBD1 covers 9 bases. Germline CDR1 reads SGHNT; CDR2 reads YYREEE (reference sequence). There are 16 residues in the CDR3. Unmatched junction bases numbered 10, after V lost 3 bases and J lost 3 bases. CDR3 coding DNA: TGTGCCAGCAGCTACGCTGGCCGGGACAGGGACTACGAGCAGTACTTC. Its protein is CASSYAGRDRDYEQYF.

This chain connects TRBV27 to TRBJ2-1, with TRBD2 matching over 7 bases. The CDR3 has 16 residues. V shed 5 bases and J 1 base; nucleotides not matched to a gene: 8. From germline, CDR1 is MNHEY and CDR2 SMNVEV (reference sequence). CDR3 sequence reads: CASSPSAGESYNEQFF. The CDR3 DNA follows: TGTGCCAGCAGTCCCTCGGCGGGGGAGTCCTACAATGAGCAGTTCTTC.

This sequence joins TRBV29-1 and TRBJ2-1, with D unresolved. Trimming removed 5 bases at V and 4 bases at J, with 9 bases between. Germline-derived CDR1 and CDR2 are SQVTM and ANQGSEA. The CDR3 sequence is 12 residues long. In DNA form, the CDR3 reads TGCAGCGTTATGCCTACTTACAATGAGCAGTTCTTC. It is translated as CSVMPTYNEQFF.

The rearrangement joins TRBV27 to TRBJ1-5; D gene ambiguous. Germline lookup yields CDR1 MNHEY and CDR2 SMNVEV (reference sequence). The germline V and J ends were trimmed by 6 bases and 0 bases, with 15 bases remaining between them. This CDR3 is 16 amino acids long. The CDR3 DNA follows: TGTGCCAGCAGCCCCTCGCCGGGTTCTAGCAATCAGCCCCAGCATTTT. It is translated as CASSPSPGSSNQPQHF.

V usage is TRBV19 and J usage is TRBJ2-7, with a possible D match to TRBD1 (8 bases). Germline lookup yields CDR1 LNHDA and CDR2 SQIVND (reference sequence). V was cut by 4 bases and J by 2 bases, with 21 bases left in between. The CDR3 consists of 17 residues. CDR3 coding DNA: TGTGCCAGTAGTACAACCCTAGACAGGGGACTAACCTACGAGCAGTACTTC. This translates into CASSTTLDRGLTYEQYF.